A selection of T cell receptor beta chains follows, all from one sample in a study of CD8+ T cells in alopecia areata. Produced via immunoSEQ multiplex PCR; TCRdb's table is partial and in-frame only. This sample yields 150,000 to 200,000 clones, of which around 50% are seen a single time; roughly 14% belongs to the top ten. The starting material was CD4+ T cells sorted from blood, obtained at week 0. The source of these receptors is a human donor with alopecia areata. Both conserved end residues are part of each CDR3. Each record gives: CDR3 DNA, CDR3 protein, V gene, clone size, J gene, D gene. D genes are given only for firm matches. Clone size appears in some rows only: once, few, many, or a class for an expanded clone.

CDR3 DNA: TGTGCCAGTAGCAACCGCGGAAGCACAGATACGCAGTATTTT
CDR3 protein: CASSNRGSTDTQYF
V gene: TRBV19
clone size: -
J gene: TRBJ2-3
D gene: -

CDR3 DNA: TGTGCCAGCAGCCAAGAAGTCGGAACGGGGGGGAGCACAGATACGCAGTATTTT
CDR3 protein: CASSQEVGTGGSTDTQYF
V gene: TRBV4-2
clone size: -
J gene: TRBJ2-3
D gene: TRBD2

CDR3 DNA: TGTGCCAGTACCATCGGACAGACAATTCAAGAGACCCAGTACTTC
CDR3 protein: CASTIGQTIQETQYF
V gene: TRBV7-9
clone size: few
J gene: TRBJ2-5
D gene: -

CDR3 DNA: TGTGCCAGCAGCCGTGAACGTGTAGGGGACACTGAAGCTTTCTTT
CDR3 protein: CASSRERVGDTEAFF
V gene: TRBV4-2
clone size: few
J gene: TRBJ1-1
D gene: -

CDR3 DNA: TGCGCCAGCAGCTTGGGTCAGTCCTACGAGCAGTACTTC
CDR3 protein: CASSLGQSYEQYF
V gene: TRBV5-1
clone size: -
J gene: TRBJ2-7
D gene: -

CDR3 DNA: TGCGCCAGCAGCCAAGATCCAGGAATCTATGGCTACACCTTC
CDR3 protein: CASSQDPGIYGYTF
V gene: TRBV4-1
clone size: -
J gene: TRBJ1-2
D gene: -

CDR3 DNA: TGTGCCAGCAGACCTGGGGGCGGGGGTAATGGCTACACCTTC
CDR3 protein: CASRPGGGGNGYTF
V gene: TRBV27
clone size: few
J gene: TRBJ1-2
D gene: -

CDR3 DNA: TGTGCCAGCAGCCCCTACACTCTAGCGGGGGGGCCGAAGGAGCAGTTCTTC
CDR3 protein: CASSPYTLAGGPKEQFF
V gene: TRBV11-2
clone size: -
J gene: TRBJ2-1
D gene: TRBD2

CDR3 DNA: TGTGCCATCAGTTCACAGGGGGCTGGGGCCAACGTCCTGACTTTC
CDR3 protein: CAISSQGAGANVLTF
V gene: TRBV10-3
clone size: -
J gene: TRBJ2-6
D gene: TRBD1

CDR3 DNA: TGTGCCAGCAGCTTAATCGACGGGGGATTCTCCTACGAGCAGTACTTC
CDR3 protein: CASSLIDGGFSYEQYF
V gene: TRBV5-6
clone size: -
J gene: TRBJ2-7
D gene: -

CDR3 DNA: TGTGCCAGCAGCGTTGGCTACGAGCAGTACTTC
CDR3 protein: CASSVGYEQYF
V gene: TRBV11-2
clone size: -
J gene: TRBJ2-7
D gene: -

CDR3 DNA: TGTGCCAGCAGCCAAGTAGGGAAAGAGACCCAGTACTTC
CDR3 protein: CASSQVGKETQYF
V gene: TRBV14
clone size: once
J gene: TRBJ2-5
D gene: -

CDR3 DNA: TGTGCCAGCAGCGTAGGGGGCCGAGGGGGAGAGACCCAGTACTTC
CDR3 protein: CASSVGGRGGETQYF
V gene: TRBV9
clone size: -
J gene: TRBJ2-5
D gene: -

CDR3 DNA: TGTGCCAGCAGCCACCGGGGGCGGTACGAGCAGTACTTC
CDR3 protein: CASSHRGRYEQYF
V gene: TRBV6-5
clone size: few
J gene: TRBJ2-7
D gene: -

CDR3 DNA: TGTGCCTGGAGTGTAGCAGGGAACACTGAAGCTTTCTTT
CDR3 protein: CAWSVAGNTEAFF
V gene: TRBV30
clone size: -
J gene: TRBJ1-1
D gene: -

CDR3 DNA: TGTGCCATCAGGGAGACTAGCGGGGCCAAAGAGACCCAGTACTTC
CDR3 protein: CAIRETSGAKETQYF
V gene: TRBV10-3
clone size: -
J gene: TRBJ2-5
D gene: TRBD2

CDR3 DNA: TGTGCCATCAGTGAGTCCCGTGTTGTGGCTTTCTTT
CDR3 protein: CAISESRVVAFF
V gene: TRBV10-3
clone size: -
J gene: TRBJ1-1
D gene: -

CDR3 DNA: TGTGCCAGCAGTCCATGGGACAGGACGAACACTGAAGCTTTCTTT
CDR3 protein: CASSPWDRTNTEAFF
V gene: TRBV6-5
clone size: -
J gene: TRBJ1-1
D gene: TRBD1

CDR3 DNA: TGTGCCTGGAGTGTAACCCTGACAGGGGAAGGCTACACCTTC
CDR3 protein: CAWSVTLTGEGYTF
V gene: TRBV30
clone size: few
J gene: TRBJ1-2
D gene: TRBD1

CDR3 DNA: TGCAGCGTTCGGACTAGCGGGGGGGCGTGGACAGATACGCAGTATTTT
CDR3 protein: CSVRTSGGAWTDTQYF
V gene: TRBV29-1
clone size: once
J gene: TRBJ2-3
D gene: TRBD2

CDR3 DNA: TGTGCCAGCTCACCAATGAGCGGGGGGCCATTAGAGACCCAGTACTTC
CDR3 protein: CASSPMSGGPLETQYF
V gene: TRBV18
clone size: -
J gene: TRBJ2-5
D gene: TRBD2

CDR3 DNA: TGTGCCAGCAGCCCCAGACTAGCTAACTCTGGGGCCAACGTCCTGACTTTC
CDR3 protein: CASSPRLANSGANVLTF
V gene: TRBV10-3
clone size: -
J gene: TRBJ2-6
D gene: TRBD2

CDR3 DNA: TGTGCCACCAGCAGAGGCGGGAATAGCGCCACCGGGGAGCTGTTTTTT
CDR3 protein: CATSRGGNSATGELFF
V gene: TRBV15
clone size: -
J gene: TRBJ2-2
D gene: -

CDR3 DNA: TGCGCCAGCAGGGGGGGGCCCCGGCAGCCCCAGCATTTT
CDR3 protein: CASRGGPRQPQHF
V gene: TRBV4-1
clone size: -
J gene: TRBJ1-5
D gene: -

CDR3 DNA: TGCGCCAGCAGCCAAGCTATGGGAAGGGGCAATCAGCCCCAGCATTTT
CDR3 protein: CASSQAMGRGNQPQHF
V gene: TRBV4-1
clone size: -
J gene: TRBJ1-5
D gene: -

CDR3 DNA: TGCAGCGTGAGGACAGGGTATGGCTACACCTTC
CDR3 protein: CSVRTGYGYTF
V gene: TRBV29-1
clone size: -
J gene: TRBJ1-2
D gene: TRBD1

CDR3 DNA: TGTGCCAGCAGCTTAGTAGCGGGGAGCGGAGAGACCCAGTACTTC
CDR3 protein: CASSLVAGSGETQYF
V gene: TRBV11-3
clone size: -
J gene: TRBJ2-5
D gene: TRBD2

CDR3 DNA: TGTGCCAGCAGTCTGAGGCCCGATAGCAATCAGCCCCAGCATTTT
CDR3 protein: CASSLRPDSNQPQHF
V gene: TRBV5-6
clone size: -
J gene: TRBJ1-5
D gene: -

CDR3 DNA: TGTGCCAGCAGAACACTAGCGGGGGGGCTCGAGCAGTACTTC
CDR3 protein: CASRTLAGGLEQYF
V gene: TRBV27
clone size: few
J gene: TRBJ2-7
D gene: TRBD2

CDR3 DNA: TGTGCCAGCAGCCAGGCACCCTTTGGCGGGGCGAACACCGGGGAGCTGTTTTTT
CDR3 protein: CASSQAPFGGANTGELFF
V gene: TRBV4-2
clone size: once
J gene: TRBJ2-2
D gene: -

CDR3 DNA: TGTGCCAGCAGTTACCCTTCCGGGGAGCTGTTTTTT
CDR3 protein: CASSYPSGELFF
V gene: TRBV6-6
clone size: few
J gene: TRBJ2-2
D gene: -

CDR3 DNA: TGCGCCAGCAGCCCCGGTGTGCGTGGCTACACCTTC
CDR3 protein: CASSPGVRGYTF
V gene: TRBV5-1
clone size: few
J gene: TRBJ1-2
D gene: -

CDR3 DNA: TGTGCCAGCAGTGAAGCGAGAGGCCCCAGAGACACCTTC
CDR3 protein: CASSEARGPRDTF
V gene: TRBV2
clone size: -
J gene: TRBJ1-2
D gene: -

CDR3 DNA: TGCGCCAGCAGCCAGCTGTCCGTTTGGAACACTGAAGCTTTCTTT
CDR3 protein: CASSQLSVWNTEAFF
V gene: TRBV4-1
clone size: -
J gene: TRBJ1-1
D gene: -

CDR3 DNA: TGTGCCAGCCAGCTTCTCTCAGGGAAGGAAACAGATACGCAGTATTTT
CDR3 protein: CASQLLSGKETDTQYF
V gene: TRBV7-9
clone size: few
J gene: TRBJ2-3
D gene: -

CDR3 DNA: TGTGCCTGGAGTGTACAAGACAGGCGGAATTCACCCCTCCACTTT
CDR3 protein: CAWSVQDRRNSPLHF
V gene: TRBV30
clone size: -
J gene: TRBJ1-6
D gene: -

CDR3 DNA: TGTGCCAGCAGCTCGACATTTTATAGCAATCAGCCCCAGCATTTT
CDR3 protein: CASSSTFYSNQPQHF
V gene: TRBV5-8
clone size: -
J gene: TRBJ1-5
D gene: -

CDR3 DNA: TGTGCCAGCAGTCTAGCCGGGACAGGGCGTGAAAAACTGTTTTTT
CDR3 protein: CASSLAGTGREKLFF
V gene: TRBV6-5
clone size: few
J gene: TRBJ1-4
D gene: TRBD1

CDR3 DNA: TGTGCCAGCAGTGCAGGGGGTACTTCGCCCCAGCATTTT
CDR3 protein: CASSAGGTSPQHF
V gene: TRBV7-9
clone size: -
J gene: TRBJ1-5
D gene: TRBD1

CDR3 DNA: TGTGCCTGGAGTGTAATTCACACAGGGGGCTATTCACCCCTCCACTTT
CDR3 protein: CAWSVIHTGGYSPLHF
V gene: TRBV30
clone size: few
J gene: TRBJ1-6
D gene: TRBD1

CDR3 DNA: TGTGCCAGCAGTGAAGGTCGGGTTCCAGATACGCAGTATTTT
CDR3 protein: CASSEGRVPDTQYF
V gene: TRBV6-1
clone size: few
J gene: TRBJ2-3
D gene: -

CDR3 DNA: TGTGCCTGGAGTGCCCAAACAGGGAAGAATTCACCCCTCCACTTT
CDR3 protein: CAWSAQTGKNSPLHF
V gene: TRBV30
clone size: -
J gene: TRBJ1-6
D gene: -

CDR3 DNA: TGTGCCAGCAGTGAGCCACCGCTTGGGGCCCAGTACTTC
CDR3 protein: CASSEPPLGAQYF
V gene: TRBV6-1
clone size: -
J gene: TRBJ2-5
D gene: -

CDR3 DNA: TGTGCCAGCTCACCGAACAGGGGGGATAATTCACCCCTCCACTTT
CDR3 protein: CASSPNRGDNSPLHF
V gene: TRBV18
clone size: -
J gene: TRBJ1-6
D gene: TRBD1

CDR3 DNA: TGTGCCAGCAGCCTCACGGGCGGGGCCCGCACAGATACGCAGTATTTT
CDR3 protein: CASSLTGGARTDTQYF
V gene: TRBV7-3
clone size: -
J gene: TRBJ2-3
D gene: -

CDR3 DNA: TGTGCCAGCAGCTTACAACGGACAGGGGTCAATGAGCAGTTCTTC
CDR3 protein: CASSLQRTGVNEQFF
V gene: TRBV7-8
clone size: -
J gene: TRBJ2-1
D gene: TRBD1

CDR3 DNA: TGCGCCAGCAGCTTGGCCGGTCCAGGTTATCCAGAGACCCAGTACTTC
CDR3 protein: CASSLAGPGYPETQYF
V gene: TRBV5-1
clone size: -
J gene: TRBJ2-5
D gene: -

CDR3 DNA: TGTGCCAGCAGCGTAGCCCCCGGGACAGCTAATGAAAAACTGTTTTTT
CDR3 protein: CASSVAPGTANEKLFF
V gene: TRBV9
clone size: -
J gene: TRBJ1-4
D gene: TRBD1

CDR3 DNA: TGCGCCAGCAGCCAAGGATGGACAGATCCCTATGGCTACACCTTC
CDR3 protein: CASSQGWTDPYGYTF
V gene: TRBV4-1
clone size: once
J gene: TRBJ1-2
D gene: -

CDR3 DNA: TGCAGTGCTAGTGTCCAAGAGACCCAGTACTTC
CDR3 protein: CSASVQETQYF
V gene: TRBV20-1
clone size: few
J gene: TRBJ2-5
D gene: -

CDR3 DNA: TGTGCCAGCAGTTACGTCCGGGGGCCCTACGAGCAGTACTTC
CDR3 protein: CASSYVRGPYEQYF
V gene: TRBV6-5
clone size: -
J gene: TRBJ2-7
D gene: -

CDR3 DNA: TGCACCAGCAGAACCGGGACAGGGGTCTACAATGAGCAGTTCTTC
CDR3 protein: CTSRTGTGVYNEQFF
V gene: TRBV1
clone size: -
J gene: TRBJ2-1
D gene: -

CDR3 DNA: TGTGCCAGCAGCAACTCCTACGAGCAGTACTTC
CDR3 protein: CASSNSYEQYF
V gene: TRBV7-2
clone size: few
J gene: TRBJ2-7
D gene: -